This T cell receptor beta chain stems from a study of shared clonotypes between healthy human individuals. With regard to this clone: Its antigen is undetermined.

Sequencing used immunoSEQ multiplex PCR; TCRdb keeps in-frame clones, though not all of them. The top ten clones hold less than 0.25% of a sample with fewer than 850,000 clones, about 96% of them seen once. CD45RO negativity and positive selection for CCR7 defined naive CD8 cells, a population that excluded terminally differentiated effector memory CD45RA+ cells. Study-level points and caveats: Tissues were not sampled, only blood, and their repertoires likely differ.

The germline V gene encodes CDR1 SGHVS and CDR2 FNYEAQ. The CDR3 has 11 amino acids. V was clipped by 5 bases and J by 4 bases, with 6 bases between them. The chain combines TRBV7-6 with TRBJ2-7, with D possibly being TRBD1 (5 bases). Sequencing used naive CD8+ T cells sorted from blood. The sequence was collected from a man aged 25 to 45 in good health. The CDR3 DNA follows: TGTGCCAGCAGCAGGGGTTACGAGCAGTACTTC. Residues: CASSRGYEQYF. Full variable domain (missing parts from reference TRBV7-6 and TRBJ2-7): GAGVSQSPRYKVTKRGQDVALRCDPISGHVSLYWYRQALGQGPEFLTYFNYEAQQDKSGLPNDRFSAERPEGSISTLTIQRTEQRDSAMYRCASSRGYEQYFGPGTRLTVT.